Reported below is one TCR beta chain. Germline lookup yields CDR1 DFQATT and CDR2 SNEGSKA (reference sequence). This CDR3 is built from 15 residues. V was cut by 6 bases and J by 0 bases, with 15 bases left in between. This specimen comes from a study of blood T cells in healthy people across ages. With a J-beta primer mix and a sample-barcoded 5' primer, a second PCR ran about 6 to 11 cycles. One entry per CDR3 protein, called by TCRdb with MiXCR from the 5' RACE reads. The sample consists of 800,000 or so distinct CDR3 sequences, about 25% of them appearing once. These data were likewise used in another study, on T cells of mothers and their children. That publication notes: Over 8 million TCR beta CDR3 reads were obtained from each mother, and around 2.8 million from each child.

The J gene is TRBJ2-1, the V gene TRBV20-1; D is tentatively TRBD1 or TRBD2 (5 bases each). The sample taken for sequencing was blood. This TCR came from a boy aged 5-17 years in good health. CDR3 sequence reads: CSASQGRTSYNEQFF. The CDR3 DNA reads as TGCAGTGCCAGCCAGGGACGGACCTCCTACAATGAGCAGTTCTTC.